The 16 T cell receptor beta chains below come from one sample, sequenced in a study of cytomegalovirus exposure and HLA in healthy donors. Use of 60 Vbeta and 13 Jbeta primers characterized the PCR. Generated by immunoSEQ multiplex PCR, the TCRdb table keeps only in-frame clones and is missing some. The profile shows about 170,000 clones, around three quarters of them singletons. Sequencing input: PBMCs. Receptors originate from a woman in her twenties or thirties in good health and CMV-seropositive.

The V and J genes are TRBV6-1 and TRBJ1-2, with TRBD1 matching 7 bases. Trimming removed 2 bases from V and 8 bases from J; junction bases left unmatched: 14. Germline CDR1 MNHNS, CDR2 SASEGT. The CDR3 has 16 residues. The CDR3 DNA reads TGTGCCAGCAGTGAAATTTCCTTAACAGGGGCATCGGGCTACACCTTC. Translating gives CASSEISLTGASGYTF.

In this sample, this clone turned up once. The chain uses TRBV5-1 and TRBJ1-1, with TRBD1 identical over 7 bases. The CDR3 runs 15 residues. Germline V gene data show CDR1 as SGHRS and CDR2 as YFSETQ. The J segment lost 2 bases and the V segment lost 1 base, leaving 5 bases of the junction unmatched. CDR3 sequence: CASSLFSGGNTEAFF. CDR3 bases: TGCGCCAGCAGCTTGTTCTCAGGGGGAAACACTGAAGCTTTCTTT.

Only a few counts were recorded for this clone. The chain recombines TRBV5-1 with TRBJ1-1, with TRBD1 matching over 8 bases. Germline assignment: CDR1 SGHRS and CDR2 YFSETQ. Trimming at V came to 4 bases and at J to 7 bases, leaving 6 bases not matched to a gene. This CDR3 contains 13 residues. The CDR3 DNA follows: TGCGCCAGCAGCCTCGGGACAGGCCTTGAAGCTTTCTTT. Amino acid sequence: CASSLGTGLEAFF.

This clone has only a few counts. V is TRBV10-2 and J is TRBJ2-3, with 7 bases that match TRBD2. The CDR3 runs 16 residues. Germline-derived CDR1 and CDR2 are WSHSY and SAAADI. V shed 0 bases and J 3 bases; nucleotides not matched to a gene: 6. CDR3 in amino acids: CASSESPGGLTDTQYF. The CDR3 DNA is TGCGCCAGCAGTGAGTCACCGGGGGGACTAACAGATACGCAGTATTTT.

This rearrangement joins TRBV11-2 to TRBJ2-2; maybe TRBD2 (6 bases). V dropped 1 base and J dropped 8 bases, with 17 bases sitting between them. CDR1 SGHAT and CDR2 FQNNGV come from the germline V gene. CDR3 length: 16 amino acids. DNA for the CDR3: TGTGCCAGCAGCTTAGGTTTACGGGGGTCAGCTGGGGAGCTGTTTTTT. This sequence encodes CASSLGLRGSAGELFF.

This chain links TRBV30 with TRBJ2-7, with 11 bases that match TRBD1. In germline, CDR1 is GTSNPN, CDR2 SVGIG (reference sequence). V shed 5 bases and J 10 bases; nucleotides not matched to a gene: 13. The CDR3 runs 14 residues. The CDR3, as DNA: TGTGCCTGGTCTAGCTCGCCGGGACAGGGGGGACAGTACTTC. This encodes CAWSSSPGQGGQYF. Using reference TRBV30 and TRBJ2-7 for the parts outside the CDR3, the full variable domain is SQTIHQWPATLVQPVGSPLSLECTVEGTSNPNLYWYRQAAGRGLQLLFYSVGIGQISSEVPQNLSASRPQDRQFILSSKKLLLSDSGFYLCAWSSSPGQGGQYFGPGTRLTVT.

This clone was seen once. V and J are TRBV5-1 and TRBJ1-2; D might be TRBD1 (6 bases). The V and J ends lost 3 bases and 7 bases respectively, with 16 bases between them. CDR1 and CDR2 from the germline V gene are SGHRS and YFSETQ. This CDR3 spans 14 amino acids. CDR3 sequence: CASSYDRPGGGYTF. CDR3 nucleotide sequence: TGCGCCAGCAGCTATGACAGGCCGGGAGGTGGCTACACCTTC.

The rearrangement uses TRBV4-3 and TRBJ2-7, with 9 nucleotides matching TRBD2. With 3 bases clipped from V and 6 bases from J, the junction kept 9 bases outside the gene matches. Germline V lookup: CDR1 LGHNA, CDR2 YSLEER. This CDR3 has 15 amino acids. This CDR3 reads CASSQLSGGFSEQYF. For the CDR3, the DNA is TGCGCCAGCAGCCAGCTTAGCGGGGGTTTCTCCGAGCAGTACTTC.

The chain carries TRBV4-3 and TRBJ1-6, with no clear D. This CDR3 has 13 residues. Germline V gene lookup returns CDR1 LGHNA and CDR2 YSLEER. V lost 0 bases and J lost 9, with 6 bases in between. The CDR3 loop is CASSQEILSPLHF. As DNA, the CDR3 is TGCGCCAGCAGCCAAGAAATCCTTTCACCCCTCCACTTT.

The gene calls are TRBV29-1 and TRBJ2-1; 11 bases match TRBD2. Unmatched junction bases numbered 11, after V lost 6 bases and J lost 4 bases. The CDR3 loop spans 16 amino acids. Germline CDR1 SQVTM, CDR2 ANQGSEA. The CDR3 DNA reads as TGCAGCGTCGACGGTTTAGCGGGAGGGGGATACAATGAGCAGTTCTTC. Protein: CSVDGLAGGGYNEQFF.

The V gene is TRBV7-9, the J gene TRBJ1-1; TRBD1 matches 7 bases. Germline CDR1 and CDR2: SEHNR and FQNEAQ (reference sequence). V lost 6 bases, J lost 4 bases, and 8 bases stayed unmatched. The CDR3 has 14 residues. CDR3 coding DNA: TGTGCCAGCAGTCGACAGGGTGAGCGCACTGAAGCTTTCTTT. This codes for CASSRQGERTEAFF.

Only a few counts were recorded for this clone. V is TRBV30 and J is TRBJ1-3; TRBD1 is a possible D gene (6 bases). The CDR3 totals 14 residues. Trimming pared 4 bases from V and 6 bases from J, leaving 16 bases between. Per the germline V gene, CDR1 is GTSNPN and CDR2 is SVGIG (reference sequence). The DNA for the CDR3 is TGTGCCTGGACCCAATACAGGGTAGCAAACACCATATATTTT. Translation gives CAWTQYRVANTIYF.

The J gene is TRBJ1-2, the V gene TRBV7-6; D perhaps matches TRBD1 (5 bases). Trimming took 5 bases from V and 4 from J, leaving 8 bases between them. Germline assignment: CDR1 SGHVS and CDR2 FNYEAQ. This CDR3 is 12 amino acids long. CDR3 sequence (DNA): TGTGCCAGCAGCCCCGACAGCTATGGCTACACCTTC. Residues: CASSPDSYGYTF.

The CDR3 sequence is CASSQDSTGTDTQYF. CDR3 sequence (DNA): TGCGCCAGCAGCCAAGATTCGACAGGCACAGATACGCAGTATTTT. The rearrangement joins TRBV4-3 to TRBJ2-3; D is possibly TRBD1 (5 bases). The ends were cut back, 0 bases at V and 1 base at J, with 8 bases in the middle. Germline-derived CDR1 and CDR2 are LGHNA and YSLEER. The CDR3 spans 15 residues.

The chain is built from TRBV2 and TRBJ2-3; no firm D call. Germline CDR1 and CDR2: SNHLY and FYNNEI. The CDR3 runs to 15 residues. Deletions cut 7 bases from V and 0 bases from J, with 14 bases between. CDR3 coding DNA: TGTGCCAGCACCTTAGGAGACTCTAGCACAGATACGCAGTATTTT. Translated: CASTLGDSSTDTQYF.

The rearrangement joins TRBV6-1 to TRBJ1-1; D perhaps matches TRBD1 (6 bases). CDR3 size: 17 residues. The ends were cut back, 4 bases at V and 7 bases at J, with 25 bases in the middle. The V gene's germline CDR1 is MNHNS and CDR2 SASEGT. This CDR3 reads CASSVMTGPSFVGEAFF. The CDR3 DNA reads TGTGCCAGCAGTGTGATGACAGGTCCGAGCTTTGTGGGTGAAGCTTTCTTT.